This T cell receptor (beta chain) came from a study of blood T cell repertoires in COVID-19. Study in general: Acute and convalescent COVID-19 samples came from the United States, Italy and Spain.

Study members were between roughly 18 and 90 years old and lived in around 24 US regions. Sequencing used immunoSEQ multiplex PCR; TCRdb keeps in-frame clones, though not all of them. Seen here are about half a million clones, approximately 90% observed once, and the top ten hold more than 7.5%. The germline gives CDR1 SNHLY, CDR2 FYNNEI. There are 15 residues in the CDR3. V lost 0 bases and J 6 bases, leaving 13 bases between the germline ends. The receptor comes from a woman aged 55-70 years who had recovered from COVID-19. Specimen: PBMCs or T cells enriched from blood (not recorded which). The rearrangement links TRBV2 to TRBJ2-3; weak D call: TRBD2 (5 bases). Here the CDR3 reads CASSEARVVPDTQYF. CDR3 in DNA: TGTGCCAGCAGTGAAGCGCGGGTGGTACCTGATACGCAGTATTTT.